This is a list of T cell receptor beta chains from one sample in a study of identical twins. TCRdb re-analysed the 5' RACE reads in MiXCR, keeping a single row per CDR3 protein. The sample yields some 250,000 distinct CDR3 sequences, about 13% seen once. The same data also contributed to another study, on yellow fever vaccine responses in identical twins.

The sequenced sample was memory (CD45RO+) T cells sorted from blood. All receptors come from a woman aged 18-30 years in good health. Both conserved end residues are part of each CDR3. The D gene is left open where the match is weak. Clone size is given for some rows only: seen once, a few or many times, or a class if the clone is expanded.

CDR3: CASRLQGEGTEAFF
DNA: TGTGCCAGCAGATTGCAGGGGGAAGGCACTGAAGCTTTCTTT
size: few
D: TRBD1
V: TRBV6-2/TRBV6-3
J: TRBJ1-1

CDR3: CASSWKRGAQETQYF
DNA: TGTGCCAGCAGTTGGAAGCGGGGGGCCCAAGAGACCCAGTACTTC
size: many
D: TRBD2
V: TRBV2
J: TRBJ2-5

CDR3: CASTSGGYSYNEQFF
DNA: TGCGCCAGCACTAGCGGGGGTTACTCCTACAATGAGCAGTTCTTC
size: few
D: TRBD2
V: TRBV10-2
J: TRBJ2-1

CDR3: CSLGGGTETQYF
DNA: TGCAGCTTGGGGGGCGGGACGGAGACCCAGTACTTC
size: .
D: .
V: TRBV29-1
J: TRBJ2-5

CDR3: CASRTGQIYGYTF
DNA: TGTGCCAGCAGGACGGGACAGATCTATGGCTACACCTTC
size: .
D: TRBD1
V: TRBV6-1
J: TRBJ1-2

CDR3: CSVEMVAGGLGELFF
DNA: TGCAGCGTTGAAATGGTAGCGGGAGGGCTTGGGGAGCTGTTTTTT
size: many
D: TRBD2
V: TRBV29-1
J: TRBJ2-2

CDR3: CASTKTGISGGYTF
DNA: TGTGCCAGCACCAAGACAGGGATAAGTGGTGGCTACACCTTC
size: many
D: TRBD1
V: TRBV7-2
J: TRBJ1-2

CDR3: CASRWGQGTAGIEQYF
DNA: TGTGCCAGCAGGTGGGGACAGGGAACCGCCGGAATCGAGCAGTACTTC
size: .
D: TRBD1
V: TRBV5-6
J: TRBJ2-7

CDR3: CAIKGTSGGESSYNEQFF
DNA: TGTGCCATCAAAGGGACTAGCGGGGGGGAAAGCTCCTACAATGAGCAGTTCTTC
size: few
D: TRBD2
V: TRBV10-3
J: TRBJ2-1

CDR3: CASSAPVTEQATFNEQFF
DNA: TGTGCCAGCAGCGCACCGGTCACCGAACAGGCGACGTTTAATGAGCAGTTCTTC
size: few
D: .
V: TRBV28
J: TRBJ2-1

CDR3: CASSGEYSNQPQHF
DNA: TGTGCCAGCAGTGGGGAATATAGCAATCAGCCCCAGCATTTT
size: .
D: .
V: TRBV2
J: TRBJ1-5

CDR3: CASSPLGPGNTIYF
DNA: TGTGCCAGCAGTCCCCTGGGGCCTGGAAACACCATATATTTT
size: few
D: .
V: TRBV28
J: TRBJ1-3

CDR3: CASSLDRHIEKLFF
DNA: TGCGCCAGCAGCTTGGATCGGCACATTGAAAAACTGTTTTTT
size: few
D: .
V: TRBV5-1
J: TRBJ1-4

CDR3: CASSPVFNTGELFF
DNA: TGTGCCAGCAGCCCTGTCTTCAACACCGGGGAGCTGTTTTTT
size: many
D: .
V: TRBV4-2
J: TRBJ2-2

CDR3: CASRGRSGRSYNEQFF
DNA: TGTGCCAGCCGAGGTCGGAGCGGGCGCTCCTACAATGAGCAGTTCTTC
size: .
D: .
V: TRBV7-2
J: TRBJ2-1

CDR3: CASSLVGTLYNEQFF
DNA: TGTGCCAGCAGCCTTGTCGGGACCCTATACAATGAGCAGTTCTTC
size: .
D: .
V: TRBV7-9
J: TRBJ2-1

CDR3: CASSTVAGRKNYGYTF
DNA: TGTGCCAGCAGTACCGTAGCGGGGAGGAAGAACTATGGCTACACCTTC
size: .
D: .
V: TRBV6-1
J: TRBJ1-2

CDR3: CASPTQAGGAQETQYF
DNA: TGTGCCAGCCCCACCCAGGCGGGGGGGGCTCAAGAGACCCAGTACTTC
size: .
D: TRBD2
V: TRBV6-1
J: TRBJ2-5

CDR3: CASSQDQGGGGYTF
DNA: TGTGCCAGCAGCCAAGATCAGGGAGGCGGTGGCTACACCTTC
size: few
D: .
V: TRBV3-1
J: TRBJ1-2

CDR3: CASTITRGGVITDTQYF
DNA: TGTGCCAGCACCATTACCCGGGGGGGGGTAATCACAGATACGCAGTATTTT
size: few
D: TRBD2
V: TRBV28
J: TRBJ2-3

CDR3: CASSSQTGAEAFF
DNA: TGTGCCAGCAGTTCTCAAACAGGGGCAGAAGCTTTCTTT
size: .
D: TRBD1
V: TRBV27
J: TRBJ1-1

CDR3: CASTFMLTKGNEQFF
DNA: TGTGCCAGCACCTTTATGTTAACCAAAGGGAATGAGCAGTTCTTC
size: many
D: .
V: TRBV2
J: TRBJ2-1

CDR3: CASSTGTGNNEQFF
DNA: TGTGCCAGCAGCACCGGGACAGGGAACAATGAGCAGTTCTTC
size: .
D: TRBD1
V: TRBV7-8
J: TRBJ2-1

CDR3: CASSTLQSGNQPQHF
DNA: TGTGCCAGCAGTACTCTACAGAGTGGCAATCAGCCCCAGCATTTT
size: .
D: .
V: TRBV6-2/TRBV6-3
J: TRBJ1-5

CDR3: CALGGRPDQPQHF
DNA: TGTGCCTTGGGGGGCAGGCCCGATCAGCCCCAGCATTTT
size: few
D: .
V: TRBV6-1
J: TRBJ1-5

CDR3: CASSYRQSGQETQYF
DNA: TGTGCCAGCAGTTACAGACAGTCGGGACAAGAGACCCAGTACTTC
size: .
D: .
V: TRBV6-2/TRBV6-3
J: TRBJ2-5

CDR3: CASSFLPLAGAPDIQYF
DNA: TGTGCCAGCAGCTTTTTACCACTAGCGGGGGCCCCCGACATTCAGTACTTC
size: .
D: TRBD2
V: TRBV7-9
J: TRBJ2-4

CDR3: CASSFAGLSNQPQHF
DNA: TGTGCCAGCAGTTTTGCGGGCCTGAGCAATCAGCCCCAGCATTTT
size: .
D: .
V: TRBV12-3/TRBV12-4
J: TRBJ1-5

CDR3: CASSQHILTALTDTQYF
DNA: TGTGCCAGCAGCCAACATATATTGACGGCCCTCACAGATACGCAGTATTTT
size: few
D: .
V: TRBV3-1
J: TRBJ2-3

CDR3: CASGSGSSEQFF
DNA: TGTGCCAGCGGTAGCGGGAGTAGTGAGCAGTTCTTC
size: .
D: TRBD2
V: TRBV2
J: TRBJ2-1

CDR3: CATSEGGTEAFF
DNA: TGTGCCACCAGTGAGGGTGGGACTGAAGCTTTCTTT
size: many
D: .
V: TRBV24-1
J: TRBJ1-1